The next 29 T cell receptor beta chains were all read from a single sample in a study of blood T cells in healthy people across ages (dated by TCRdb to the mid-2010s). The library was produced with 5' RACE. For sequencing, an Illumina HiSeq 2500 was employed. A second PCR of about 7 to 12 cycles was run with a J-beta primer mix and a sample-barcoded 5' primer. The public reads were run again by TCRdb, first through fastp at Q25 and then through MiXCR, and only productive beta chains were kept. When rows share a CDR3 protein, they turn into one entry using the most common DNA and genes. Within this sample are about 680,000 distinct CDR3 sequences, with 49% of them counted one time only. In total, the top ten clones hold 25% to 35% of the sample. Material: blood. These receptors were taken from a woman in her sixties in good health.

CDR3 coding DNA: TGTGCCAGCAGCTTATACGACAGTGGGGAGACCCAGTACTTC. Translating gives CASSLYDSGETQYF. V and J are TRBV7-9 and TRBJ2-7; TRBD1 is a possible D gene (5 bases). The closer fit of TRBJ2-5 to the DNA end suggests the J call may be wrong. From germline, CDR1 is SEHNR and CDR2 FQNEAQ (reference sequence). This CDR3 is built from 14 residues.

The chain joins TRBV20-1 to TRBJ1-5; D gene uncertain. In germline, CDR1 is DFQATT, CDR2 SNEGSKA (reference sequence). CDR3 length: 12 residues. Trimming took 6 bases from V and 6 from J, leaving 12 bases between them. The CDR3 coding sequence is TGCAGTGCGCCGTTATCCGGTCAGCCCCAGCATTTT. As protein: CSAPLSGQPQHF.

In its sample, this clonotype was seen many times. V is TRBV7-2 and J is TRBJ2-7; D unclear. CDR1 is SGHTA, CDR2 FQGNSA, per germline. Trimming took 2 bases from V and 4 from J, leaving 6 bases between them. The CDR3 consists of 12 residues. The CDR3 protein is CASSLSQYEQYF. The CDR3 nucleotides read TGTGCCAGCAGCTTATCCCAATACGAGCAGTACTTC.

The CDR3 here is CSALAEKGYEQYF. In DNA form, the CDR3 reads TGCAGTGCCCTAGCGGAAAAAGGGTACGAGCAGTACTTC. The V gene is TRBV20-1, the J gene TRBJ2-7, with TRBD2 matching over 7 bases. This CDR3 comprises 13 residues. Per the germline V gene, CDR1 is DFQATT and CDR2 is SNEGSKA (reference sequence). Unmatched junction bases numbered 9, after V lost 6 bases and J lost 4 bases.

The chain carries TRBV7-8 and TRBJ1-6; D not resolved. Trimming removed 3 bases at V and 0 bases at J, with 15 bases between. The CDR3 has 18 residues. Germline V gene data show CDR1 as SGHVS and CDR2 as FQNEAQ. CDR3 region: CASSFEGLGSSYNSPLHF. The CDR3 DNA sequence: TGTGCCAGCAGCTTCGAGGGTTTGGGCTCCTCCTATAATTCACCCCTCCACTTT. The complete variable domain, with remaining parts taken from reference TRBV7-8 and TRBJ1-6, reads GAGVSQSPRYKVAKRGQDVALRCDPISGHVSLFWYQQALGQGPEFLTYFQNEAQLDKSGLPSDRFFAERPEGSVSTLKIQRTQQEDSAVYLCASSFEGLGSSYNSPLHFGNGTRLTVT.

This clonotype was counted a single time. The CDR3 region is CAWSPGTLRTEAFF. The CDR3 DNA reads TGTGCCTGGAGCCCGGGGACATTGAGGACTGAAGCTTTCTTT. The rearrangement joins TRBV30 to TRBJ1-1; possibly TRBD1 for D (6 bases). Germline CDR1 reads GTSNPN; CDR2 reads SVGIG (reference sequence). Trimming took 3 bases from V and 5 from J, leaving 16 bases between them. CDR3 length: 14 amino acids.

CDR3 region: CASSGGLAASYEQYF. In nucleotides, the CDR3 is TGTGCCAGCAGCGGAGGACTAGCGGCTTCCTACGAGCAGTACTTC. The chain carries TRBV7-8 and TRBJ2-7; 10 bases match TRBD2. The V and J ends lost 5 bases and 1 base, in that order; junction bases with no gene match: 5. The CDR3 is made up of 15 amino acids. Germline-derived CDR1 and CDR2 are SGHVS and FQNEAQ.

The CDR3 region is CASSLAGTLNGELFF. CDR3 coding DNA: TGCGCCAGCAGCTTGGCCGGGACTCTCAACGGGGAGCTGTTTTTT. The J gene is TRBJ2-2, the V gene TRBV5-1; tentative D call: TRBD2 (6 bases). V lost 0 bases and J 7 bases, leaving 13 bases between the germline ends. The germline gives CDR1 SGHRS, CDR2 YFSETQ. The CDR3 spans 15 residues.

This clonotype was counted many times. The gene calls are TRBV7-8 and TRBJ2-6; D unclear. This CDR3 spans 17 amino acids. V was shortened by 5 bases and J by 2 bases, with 16 bases between the two germline ends. Per germline, CDR1 SGHVS and CDR2 FQNEAQ. In DNA, the CDR3 is TGTGCCAGCAGCACCCGAAGGGTGAATACTGGGGCCAACGTCCTGACTTTC. This translates into CASSTRRVNTGANVLTF.

The CDR3 DNA is TGTGCCAGCAGCGTAGGAATCGGTCAAGAGACCCAGTACTTC. Amino acids: CASSVGIGQETQYF. The rearrangement uses TRBV9 and TRBJ2-5, with no clear D. V shed 0 bases and J shed 2 bases, with 8 bases lying between them. Germline V gives CDR1 SGDLS, CDR2 YYNGEE. The CDR3 has 14 residues.

V is TRBV6-5 and J is TRBJ2-3; D may be TRBD1 (6 bases). CDR1 and CDR2 from the germline V gene are MNHEY and SVGAGI. V was trimmed by 6 bases and J by 0 bases, leaving 16 bases between them. This CDR3 comprises 16 residues. Here the CDR3 reads CASRLSTGPSTDTQYF. CDR3 nucleotide sequence: TGTGCCAGCAGATTATCGACAGGTCCCAGCACAGATACGCAGTATTTT.

This clonotype was counted a single time. The rearrangement links TRBV10-3 to TRBJ1-5; D is unresolved. The V and J ends lost 5 bases and 2 bases respectively, with 10 bases between them. This CDR3 is built from 14 residues. Germline-derived CDR1 and CDR2 are ENHRY and SYGVKD. The CDR3 sequence is CAISSTDGNQPQHF. The CDR3 nucleotides read TGTGCCATCAGTTCAACAGACGGCAATCAGCCCCAGCATTTT.

The rearrangement uses TRBV20-1 and TRBJ2-7, with D perhaps TRBD1 or TRBD2 (5 bases each). V was clipped by 3 bases and J by 0 bases, with 12 bases between them. The germline gives CDR1 DFQATT, CDR2 SNEGSKA (reference sequence). This CDR3 comprises 14 residues. The CDR3 spells CSARGPVNSYEQYF. CDR3 DNA sequence: TGCAGTGCTAGGGGACCGGTTAACTCCTACGAGCAGTACTTC.

The CDR3 DNA is TGTGCCATCAGTCCGGGACTTTTGTATGGCTACACCTTC. Protein product: CAISPGLLYGYTF. V usage is TRBV10-3 and J usage is TRBJ1-2, with D possibly being TRBD1 (5 bases). The CDR3 extends over 13 amino acids. V lost 5 bases to trimming and J lost 5 bases, with 12 bases between them. Germline V gene data show CDR1 as ENHRY and CDR2 as SYGVKD.

The rearrangement joins TRBV20-1 to TRBJ2-1; TRBD2 matches 9 bases. V shed 2 bases and J 0 bases; nucleotides not matched to a gene: 5. CDR1 is DFQATT and CDR2 is SNEGSKA in the germline V gene (reference sequence). The CDR3 runs to 16 residues. The CDR3 reads CSARPQTSGSYNEQFF. For the CDR3, the DNA is TGCAGTGCTAGACCACAGACTAGCGGCTCCTACAATGAGCAGTTCTTC.

The V gene is TRBV5-5, the J gene TRBJ1-1, with 7 bases fitting TRBD1. Losses at the gene ends were 4 bases for V and 0 bases for J; bases not matched to a gene: 9. The CDR3 totals 16 residues. Looked up from germline, CDR1 is SGHKS and CDR2 is YYEKEE (reference sequence). CDR3 residues: CASSPRQGAVNTEAFF. The CDR3 DNA follows: TGTGCCAGCAGCCCAAGACAGGGAGCGGTGAACACTGAAGCTTTCTTT.

The chain links TRBV28 to TRBJ2-7; TRBD1 is a possible D gene (6 bases). The CDR3 consists of 12 residues. V was cut by 7 bases and J by 7 bases, with 14 bases left in between. Germline CDR1 is MDHEN and CDR2 is SYDVKM. DNA of the CDR3: TGTGCCAGCAAGGTGGGGGCGAGGGAGCAGTACTTC. Translating it yields CASKVGAREQYF.

The V gene is TRBV11-3, the J gene TRBJ2-1; no definite D call. CDR1 is SGHNT, CDR2 YENEEA, per germline. The V end was cut by 7 bases, the J end by 9 bases, with 16 bases between. The length of the CDR3 is 13 residues. The CDR3 is CASNFLAAGEQFF. Here the CDR3 DNA reads TGTGCCAGCAACTTCCTCGCTGCCGGTGAGCAGTTCTTC.

This clonotype has more than one count but fewer than ten. The V gene is TRBV5-1, the J gene TRBJ2-5, with 13 bases matching TRBD2. Germline trimming cut 4 bases from V and 5 bases from J; bases unmatched to any gene: 11. CDR1 is SGHRS and CDR2 is YFSETQ in the germline V gene. This CDR3 has 17 amino acids. The CDR3 sequence is CASSRKWTSGSDETQYF. The CDR3 DNA sequence: TGCGCCAGCAGCCGAAAGTGGACTAGCGGGAGCGATGAGACCCAGTACTTC.

This clonotype was counted a few times. The chain is built from TRBV7-2 and TRBJ2-7; 12 positions match TRBD2. J gave up 6 bases and V 1 base, and 7 bases lay outside the gene matches. CDR1 SGHTA and CDR2 FQGNSA come from the germline V gene. This CDR3 region has 16 residues. The CDR3 loop reads CASSLEGLAGNSEQYF. The DNA of the CDR3 is TGTGCCAGCAGCTTAGAAGGACTAGCGGGAAATTCCGAGCAGTACTTC.

This clonotype was counted a few times. The CDR3 protein is CSAERGAGYNEQFF. The DNA for the CDR3 is TGCAGCGCCGAGAGGGGGGCAGGCTACAATGAGCAGTTCTTC. The rearrangement joins TRBV29-1 to TRBJ2-1, with D possibly called TRBD1 or TRBD2 (6 bases each). Germline V gene sequence: CDR1 SQVTM, CDR2 ANQGSEA. V was clipped by 7 bases and J by 3 bases, with 16 bases between them. The CDR3 has 14 residues.

The rearrangement joins TRBV12-3 or TRBV12-4 to TRBJ2-7, with 16 bases matching TRBD2. The CDR3 covers 16 residues. V was pared by 6 bases and J by 7 bases, with 9 bases of the junction left unmatched. The CDR3 DNA reads TGTGCCAGCAGCCTGGGACTAGCGGGAGGGAAGGAAGAGCAGTACTTC. It codes for CASSLGLAGGKEEQYF.

The chain couples TRBV7-3 to TRBJ2-3; D possibly corresponds to TRBD2 (6 bases). Germline CDR1 reads SGHTA; CDR2 reads FQGTGA. With 6 bases removed from V and 2 bases from J, the gap between germline ends came to 12 bases. The CDR3 length is 14 residues. The CDR3 protein is CASRGAGLTDTQYF. The CDR3 DNA is TGTGCCAGCAGAGGGGCGGGACTCACAGATACGCAGTATTTT.

The rearrangement joins TRBV24-1 to TRBJ2-3; 8 bases map to TRBD1. The length of the CDR3 is 16 residues. The germline V gene encodes CDR1 KGHDR and CDR2 SFDVKD. V gave up 4 bases and J gave up 7 bases; unmatched junction bases: 12. The CDR3 sequence is CATSESGTGDKNTQYF. The DNA for the CDR3 is TGTGCCACCAGTGAATCCGGGACAGGAGATAAGAATACGCAGTATTTT.

This clonotype was detected only a few times. This chain uses TRBV29-1 with TRBJ1-2; D unclear. The V and J ends lost 5 bases and 1 base respectively, with 2 bases between them. Per germline, CDR1 SQVTM and CDR2 ANQGSEA. The CDR3 loop spans 10 amino acids. The CDR3 nucleotides are TGCAGCGTTCTTAACTATGGCTACACCTTC. Protein: CSVLNYGYTF.

The chain recombines TRBV6-4 with TRBJ2-3; possibly TRBD2 for D (6 bases). V was trimmed by 4 bases and J by 2 bases, leaving 10 bases between them. Germline V CDR1 and CDR2: MRHNA, SNTAGT. CDR3 length: 14 residues. The CDR3 DNA reads as TGTGCCAGCAGTGGGAGGGCAGACACAGATACGCAGTATTTT. Translation gives CASSGRADTDTQYF.

The J gene is TRBJ2-5, the V gene TRBV12-3 or TRBV12-4; no clear D gene. The end of the DNA fits TRBJ2-7 better, so the J call may be wrong. The CDR3 has 13 amino acids. The CDR3 loop is CASSLSAVGEQYF. The CDR3 DNA reads as TGTGCCAGCAGTTTATCGGCGGTTGGCGAGCAGTACTTC.

J is TRBJ2-1 and V is TRBV20-1; 8 nucleotides align to TRBD2. The ends lost 4 bases at V and 9 bases at J; junction bases unmatched: 8. Germline V CDR1 and CDR2: DFQATT, SNEGSKA (reference sequence). CDR3 size: 13 residues. The CDR3, as DNA: TGCAGTGCTAAAAAGCGGGAGAACGGTGAGCAGTTCTTC. Protein: CSAKKRENGEQFF.

The genes are TRBV30 and TRBJ2-2; the D is unclear. Per the germline V gene, CDR1 is GTSNPN and CDR2 is SVGIG (reference sequence). CDR3 length: 11 amino acids. V was clipped by 0 bases and J by 7 bases, with 3 bases between them. The CDR3 sequence: CAWSVYGELFF. CDR3 nucleotide sequence: TGTGCCTGGAGTGTATACGGGGAGCTGTTTTTT.